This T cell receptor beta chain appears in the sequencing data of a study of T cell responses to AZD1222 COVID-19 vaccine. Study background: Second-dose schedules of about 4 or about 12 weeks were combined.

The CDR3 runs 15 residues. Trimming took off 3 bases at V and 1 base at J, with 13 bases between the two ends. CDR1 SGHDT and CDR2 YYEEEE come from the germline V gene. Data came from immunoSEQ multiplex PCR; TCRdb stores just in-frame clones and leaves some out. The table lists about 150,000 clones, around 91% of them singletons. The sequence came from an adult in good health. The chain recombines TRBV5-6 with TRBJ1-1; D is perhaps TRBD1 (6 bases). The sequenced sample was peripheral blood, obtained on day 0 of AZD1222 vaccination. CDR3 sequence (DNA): TGTGCCAGCAGCTGGGACACCCTCCCGAACACTGAAGCTTTCTTT. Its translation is CASSWDTLPNTEAFF.